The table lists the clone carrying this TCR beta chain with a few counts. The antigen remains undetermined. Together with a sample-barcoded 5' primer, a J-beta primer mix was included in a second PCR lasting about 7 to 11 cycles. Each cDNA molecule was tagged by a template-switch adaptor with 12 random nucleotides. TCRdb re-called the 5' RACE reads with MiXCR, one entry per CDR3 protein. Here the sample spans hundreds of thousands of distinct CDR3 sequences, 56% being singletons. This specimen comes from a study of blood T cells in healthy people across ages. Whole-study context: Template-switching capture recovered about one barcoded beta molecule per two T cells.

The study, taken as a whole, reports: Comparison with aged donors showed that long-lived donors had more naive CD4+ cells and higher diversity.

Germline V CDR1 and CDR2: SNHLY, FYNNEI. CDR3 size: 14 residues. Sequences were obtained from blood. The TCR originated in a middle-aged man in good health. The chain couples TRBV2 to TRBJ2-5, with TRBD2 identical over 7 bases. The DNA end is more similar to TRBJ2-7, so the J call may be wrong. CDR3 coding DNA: TGTGCCAGCAGTGAAAGCGGGGCACCGAACGAGCAGTACTTC. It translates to CASSESGAPNEQYF.